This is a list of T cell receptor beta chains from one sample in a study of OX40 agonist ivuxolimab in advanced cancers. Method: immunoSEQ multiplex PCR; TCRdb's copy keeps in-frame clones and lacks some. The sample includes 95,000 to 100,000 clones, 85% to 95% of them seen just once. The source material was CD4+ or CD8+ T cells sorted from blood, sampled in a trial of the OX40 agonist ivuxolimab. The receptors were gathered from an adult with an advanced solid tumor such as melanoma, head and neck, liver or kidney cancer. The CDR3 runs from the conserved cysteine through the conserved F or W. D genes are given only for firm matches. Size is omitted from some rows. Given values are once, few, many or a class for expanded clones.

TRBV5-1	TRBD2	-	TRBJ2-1	CASSPLGGKGSYNEQFF	TGCGCCAGCAGCCCCCTCGGGGGGAAGGGCTCCTACAATGAGCAGTTCTTC
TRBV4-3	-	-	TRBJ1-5	CASSQIAGDPTAQHF	TGCGCCAGCAGCCAAATCGCAGGAGATCCGACAGCCCAGCATTTT
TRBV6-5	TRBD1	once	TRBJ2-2	CASSRTGMVTGELFF	TGTGCCAGCAGTAGGACAGGGATGGTCACCGGGGAGCTGTTTTTT
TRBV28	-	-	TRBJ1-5	CASSFVWGAEQPQHF	TGTGCCAGCAGTTTTGTTTGGGGGGCTGAACAGCCCCAGCATTTT
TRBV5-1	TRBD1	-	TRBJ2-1	CASSRGTGVGDSYNEQFF	TGCGCCAGCAGCAGGGGGACAGGGGTTGGTGATTCGTACAATGAGCAGTTCTTC
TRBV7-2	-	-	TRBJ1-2	CASSLNTRLVIYGYTF	TGTGCCAGCAGCTTAAATACTAGGCTAGTCATCTATGGCTACACCTTC
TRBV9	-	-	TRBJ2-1	CASSPRASTRSEQFF	TGTGCCAGCAGCCCACGGGCGAGCACTCGCAGTGAGCAGTTCTTC
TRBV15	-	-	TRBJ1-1	CATSTRASMNTEAFF	TGTGCCACCAGCACGAGAGCCTCCATGAACACTGAAGCTTTCTTT
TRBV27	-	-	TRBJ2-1	CASSLWGDEQFF	TGTGCCAGCAGTTTATGGGGTGATGAGCAGTTCTTC
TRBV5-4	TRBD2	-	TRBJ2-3	CASSKPGLVADTQYF	TGTGCCAGCAGCAAACCGGGACTAGTCGCAGATACGCAGTATTTT
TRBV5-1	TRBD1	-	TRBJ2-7	CASSIGTQGHHYEQYF	TGCGCCAGCAGTATCGGGACACAGGGGCATCACTACGAGCAGTACTTC
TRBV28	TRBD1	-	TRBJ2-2	CASTYRGPTGELFF	TGTGCCAGCACCTACAGGGGGCCCACCGGGGAGCTGTTTTTT
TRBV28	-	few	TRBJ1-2	CASSLFGYRERAPRYTF	TGTGCCAGCAGTTTATTCGGGTACCGGGAGCGGGCTCCACGCTACACCTTC
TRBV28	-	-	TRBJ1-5	CASSSQGPVIGNQPQHF	TGTGCCAGCAGTTCCCAGGGACCGGTGATTGGCAATCAGCCCCAGCATTTT
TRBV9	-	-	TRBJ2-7	CASSVSNSYEQYF	TGTGCCAGCAGCGTCTCAAACTCCTACGAGCAGTACTTC
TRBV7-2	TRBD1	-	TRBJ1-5	CASSSQGLGNQPQHF	TGTGCCAGCAGCTCACAGGGGCTGGGCAATCAGCCCCAGCATTTT
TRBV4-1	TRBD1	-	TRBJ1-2	CASSQDMGQRGYTF	TGCGCCAGCAGCCAAGATATGGGACAGCGTGGCTACACCTTC
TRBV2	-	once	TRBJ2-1	CASKPGADYSEQFF	TGTGCCAGCAAACCGGGAGCGGACTACAGTGAGCAGTTCTTC
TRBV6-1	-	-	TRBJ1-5	CASSEFLVSNQPQHF	TGTGCCAGCAGTGAATTTTTAGTTAGCAATCAGCCCCAGCATTTT
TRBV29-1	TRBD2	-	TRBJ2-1	CSVGTSAYNEQFF	TGCAGCGTCGGGACTAGCGCCTACAATGAGCAGTTCTTC
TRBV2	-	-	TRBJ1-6	CASSDSSDSPLHF	TGTGCCAGCAGTGATTCAAGCGATTCACCCCTCCACTTT
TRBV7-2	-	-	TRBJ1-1	CASSLLGVQANTEAFF	TGTGCCAGCAGCTTGCTAGGGGTCCAGGCGAACACTGAAGCTTTCTTT
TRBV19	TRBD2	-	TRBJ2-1	CASSIRLAGGSYNEQFF	TGTGCCAGTAGTATAAGGCTAGCGGGGGGCTCCTACAATGAGCAGTTCTTC
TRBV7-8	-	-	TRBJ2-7	CASSERLSFYEQYF	TGTGCCAGCAGCGAACGTTTGAGCTTCTACGAGCAGTACTTC